This T cell receptor beta chain is from a study of blood T cell repertoires in COVID-19. Looking at the study overall: Acute and convalescent COVID-19 specimens originated in the United States, Italy and Spain. From T cells, B-cell-depleted T cells, or PBMCs came the material, which was cDNA or gDNA.

V lost 10 bases and J lost 0; bases outside the gene matches: 15. The CDR3 loop spans 18 amino acids. CDR1 and CDR2 (germline): MGHDK, SYGVNS. Authors' analysis steps: How many nucleated cells were present was estimated from reference gene primer amplification. The data were produced by immunoSEQ multiplex PCR, yet TCRdb's version contains in-frame clones alone and is incomplete. V and J calls and clone size are those listed in that table; D and trimming were worked out from the DNA. This sample yields over 100,000 clones, of which around 82% are seen a single time; less than 5% belongs to the top ten. This clone was observed a few times.

What was sequenced was peripheral blood. V and J are TRBV25-1 and TRBJ1-5; 10 bases agree with TRBD1. The clonotype comes from a human donor in a cohort sampled during active or convalescent COVID-19. CDR3 residues: CATLGDRGSYRSNQPQHF. The CDR3 DNA follows: TGTGCCACCTTGGGGGACAGGGGATCGTATCGTAGCAATCAGCCCCAGCATTTT.